This T cell receptor (beta chain) came from a study of T-cell memory formation after mild COVID-19. Using its own MiXCR run on the 5' RACE reads, TCRdb lists one record per CDR3 protein. The sample holds 450,000 to 700,000 distinct CDR3 sequences; more than 15% are singletons and the top ten take around 12%. Overall study results and limits: Later expanders leaned toward CD4+, whereas clones contracting from day 15 to 85 were balanced CD4/CD8. Some clones that responded turned up in pre-infection memory, which suggests that cross-reactive memory joined in.

About this clonotype: Antigen unknown.

The CDR3 spans 14 residues. Germline values: CDR1 GTSNPN, CDR2 SVGIG (reference sequence). J gave up 1 base and V 7 bases, and 8 bases lay outside the gene matches. This receptor was obtained from an adult woman who had mild COVID-19 (a few samples of this study predate the infection). Cell type and time point are not known. The sample comprised PBMCs or a T cell subset sorted from them (not recorded which). The J gene is TRBJ2-3, the V gene TRBV30, with 7 bases that match TRBD1. The CDR3 DNA reads TGTGCCTCGGTCGACAGGGTTGGCACAGATACGCAGTATTTT. It specifies CASVDRVGTDTQYF.